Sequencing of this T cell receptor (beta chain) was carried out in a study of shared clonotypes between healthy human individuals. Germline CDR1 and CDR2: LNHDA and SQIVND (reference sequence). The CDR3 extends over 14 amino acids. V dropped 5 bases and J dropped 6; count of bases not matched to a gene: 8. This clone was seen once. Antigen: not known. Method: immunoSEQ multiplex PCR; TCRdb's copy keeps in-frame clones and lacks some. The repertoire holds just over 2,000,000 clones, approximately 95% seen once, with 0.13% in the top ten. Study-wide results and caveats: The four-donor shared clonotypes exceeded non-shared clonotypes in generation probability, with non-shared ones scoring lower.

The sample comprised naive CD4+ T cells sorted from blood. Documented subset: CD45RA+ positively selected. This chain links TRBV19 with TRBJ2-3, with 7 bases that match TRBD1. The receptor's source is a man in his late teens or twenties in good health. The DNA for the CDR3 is TGTGCCAGTAGTTCCCGGGACAGATCTGATACGCAGTATTTT. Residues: CASSSRDRSDTQYF.